This T cell receptor beta chain was identified in a study of Ad26.COV2.S vaccination and SARS-CoV-2 variants. Study-wide results and caveats: Among vaccine recipients, spike-specific TCR breadth exceeded that of placebo recipients. Placebo recipients and vaccine recipients were similar in non-spike TCR breadth. A substantial breadth of spike-specific CD8+ and CD4+ T cell responses after vaccination has been reported.

Treatment described: roughly 20 received Ad26.COV2.S at low or high dose, single or two shots; about 5 received placebo; per-sample allocation not given. At day 63 after the first vaccine or placebo injection, samples were drawn. The CDR3 covers 13 residues. V was shortened by 0 bases and J by 7 bases, with 5 bases between the two germline ends. Germline loops: CDR1 SGDLS, CDR2 YYNGEE. Repertoires were generated with immunoSEQ multiplex PCR, while TCRdb's copy carries only in-frame clones and drops some. The table records hundreds of thousands of clones, about 88% of them present only once. This clone was recorded only once. The antigen is undetermined.

The sample in question was peripheral blood, obtained in a trial of Ad26.COV2.S vaccine versus placebo. The TCR originated in a person aged 18 to 59 who received the Ad26.COV2.S COVID-19 vaccine or a placebo. The rearrangement joins TRBV9 to TRBJ1-6; D gene uncertain. CDR3 amino acids: CASSVAGNSPLHF. DNA for the CDR3: TGTGCCAGCAGCGTAGCTGGCAATTCACCCCTCCACTTT.